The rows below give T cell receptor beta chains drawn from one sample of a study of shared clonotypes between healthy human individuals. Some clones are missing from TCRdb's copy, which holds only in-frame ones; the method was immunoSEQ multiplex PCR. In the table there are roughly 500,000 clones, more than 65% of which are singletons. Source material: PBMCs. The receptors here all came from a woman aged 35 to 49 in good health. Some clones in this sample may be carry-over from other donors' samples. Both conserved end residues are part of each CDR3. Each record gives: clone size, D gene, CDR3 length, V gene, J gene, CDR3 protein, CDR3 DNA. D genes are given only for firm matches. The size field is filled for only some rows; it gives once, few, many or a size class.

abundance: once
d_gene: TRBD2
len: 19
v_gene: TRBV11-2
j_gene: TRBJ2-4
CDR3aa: CASSTYRSSGRLAKNIQYF
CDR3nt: TGTGCCAGCAGCACGTATCGGTCTAGCGGGCGACTAGCCAAAAACATTCAGTACTTC

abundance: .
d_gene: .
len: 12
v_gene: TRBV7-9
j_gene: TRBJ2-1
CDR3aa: CASGLPDNEQFF
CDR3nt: TGTGCCAGCGGACTACCAGACAATGAGCAGTTCTTC

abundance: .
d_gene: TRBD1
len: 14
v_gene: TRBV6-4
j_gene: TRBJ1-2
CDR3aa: CASSTTGVNYGYTF
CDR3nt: TGTGCCAGCAGCACCACAGGGGTTAACTATGGCTACACCTTC

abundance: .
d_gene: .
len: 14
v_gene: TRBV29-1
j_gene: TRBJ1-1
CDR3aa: CSVAPQGINTEAFF
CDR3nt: TGCAGCGTTGCTCCCCAGGGGATAAACACTGAAGCTTTCTTT

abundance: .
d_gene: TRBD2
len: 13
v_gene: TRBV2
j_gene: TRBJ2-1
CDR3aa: CASSGASGNEQFF
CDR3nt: TGTGCCAGCAGTGGAGCTAGCGGGAATGAGCAGTTCTTC

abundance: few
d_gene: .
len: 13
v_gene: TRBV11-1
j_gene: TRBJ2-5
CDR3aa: CASSWGAQETQYF
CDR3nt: TGTGCCAGCAGCTGGGGAGCCCAAGAGACCCAGTACTTC

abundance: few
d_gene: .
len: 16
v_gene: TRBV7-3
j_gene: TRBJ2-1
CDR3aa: CASSLSSRTAAREQFF
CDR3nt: TGTGCCAGCAGCTTAAGTAGCAGGACAGCTGCCCGGGAGCAGTTCTTC

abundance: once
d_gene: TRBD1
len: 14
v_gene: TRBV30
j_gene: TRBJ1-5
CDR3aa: CAWTHKQGNQPQHF
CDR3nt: TGTGCCTGGACCCATAAACAGGGGAATCAGCCCCAGCATTTT

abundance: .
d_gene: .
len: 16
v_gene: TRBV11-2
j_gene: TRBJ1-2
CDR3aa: CASSRDHREFGYGYTF
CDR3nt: TGTGCCAGCAGCCGCGATCACAGGGAGTTTGGCTATGGCTACACCTTC

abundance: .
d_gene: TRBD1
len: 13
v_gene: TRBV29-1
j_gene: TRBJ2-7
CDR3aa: CSVSGTGSYEQYF
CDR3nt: TGCAGCGTTTCCGGGACAGGGTCGTACGAGCAGTACTTC

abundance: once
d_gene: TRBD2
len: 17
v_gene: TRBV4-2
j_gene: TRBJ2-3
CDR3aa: CASSLKHGTSGTDTQYF
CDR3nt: TGTGCCAGCAGCCTAAAACACGGGACTAGCGGCACAGATACGCAGTATTTT

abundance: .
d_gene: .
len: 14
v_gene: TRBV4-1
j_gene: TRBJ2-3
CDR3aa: CASSRGLETDTQYF
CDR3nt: TGCGCCAGCAGCCGAGGCCTCGAAACAGATACGCAGTATTTT

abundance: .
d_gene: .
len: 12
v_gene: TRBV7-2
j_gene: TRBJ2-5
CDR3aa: CASSPIQETQYF
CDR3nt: TGTGCCAGCAGTCCAATCCAAGAGACCCAGTACTTC

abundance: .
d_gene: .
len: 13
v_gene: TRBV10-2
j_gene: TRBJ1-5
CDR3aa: CASRQSGNQPQHF
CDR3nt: TGCGCCAGTCGACAGAGTGGCAATCAGCCCCAGCATTTT

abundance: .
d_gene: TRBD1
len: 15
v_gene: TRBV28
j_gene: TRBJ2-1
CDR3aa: CASSLRQGVYNEQFF
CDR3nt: TGTGCCAGCAGTCTTCGCCAGGGGGTGTACAATGAGCAGTTCTTC

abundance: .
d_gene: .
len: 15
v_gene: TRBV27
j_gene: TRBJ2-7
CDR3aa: CASSSPSGTNYEQYF
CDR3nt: TGTGCCAGCAGTTCGCCCAGCGGGACAAACTACGAGCAGTACTTC

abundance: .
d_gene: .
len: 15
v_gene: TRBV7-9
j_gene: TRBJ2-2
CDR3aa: CASRPGTGQTGELFF
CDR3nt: TGTGCCAGCCGCCCGGGAACAGGGCAAACCGGGGAGCTGTTTTTT

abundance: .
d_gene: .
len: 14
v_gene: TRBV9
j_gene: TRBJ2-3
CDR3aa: CASSGSLSTDTQYF
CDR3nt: TGTGCCAGCAGCGGATCACTCAGCACAGATACGCAGTATTTT